This TCR beta chain was captured by sequencing in a study of blood T cell repertoires in COVID-19. The length of the CDR3 is 14 residues. V lost 4 bases and J 0 bases, leaving 10 bases between the germline ends. The germline V gene has CDR1 SGHNT and CDR2 YYREEE (reference sequence). TCRdb keeps only in-frame clones here, not all; method: immunoSEQ multiplex PCR. The sample includes some 190,000 clones, less than 85% of them seen just once. V and J are TRBV5-4 and TRBJ2-5, with D possibly being TRBD1 (6 bases). The sample taken for sequencing was peripheral blood. The clonotype originates from a woman of 80 years or more with active or convalescent COVID-19. The CDR3 region has the DNA TGTGCCAGCAGCCTAGGACAGTACCAAGAGACCCAGTACTTC. It specifies CASSLGQYQETQYF.